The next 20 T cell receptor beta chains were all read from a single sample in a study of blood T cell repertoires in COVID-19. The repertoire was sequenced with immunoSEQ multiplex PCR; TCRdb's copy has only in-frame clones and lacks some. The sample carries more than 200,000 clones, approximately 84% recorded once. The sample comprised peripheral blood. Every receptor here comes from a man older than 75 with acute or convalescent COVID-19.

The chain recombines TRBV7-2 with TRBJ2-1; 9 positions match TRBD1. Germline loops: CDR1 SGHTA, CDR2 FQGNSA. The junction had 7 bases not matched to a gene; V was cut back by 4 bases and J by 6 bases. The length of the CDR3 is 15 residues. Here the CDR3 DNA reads TGTGCCAGCAGCTCCCGGGACAGGGTCGTCAATGAGCAGTTCTTC. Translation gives CASSSRDRVVNEQFF.

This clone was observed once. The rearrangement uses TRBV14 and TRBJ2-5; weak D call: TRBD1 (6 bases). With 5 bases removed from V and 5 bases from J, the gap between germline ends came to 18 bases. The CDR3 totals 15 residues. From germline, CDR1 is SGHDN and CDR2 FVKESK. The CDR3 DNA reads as TGTGCCAGCAGCATCAATCAGGGGCCGGCCGAGACCCAGTACTTC. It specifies CASSINQGPAETQYF.

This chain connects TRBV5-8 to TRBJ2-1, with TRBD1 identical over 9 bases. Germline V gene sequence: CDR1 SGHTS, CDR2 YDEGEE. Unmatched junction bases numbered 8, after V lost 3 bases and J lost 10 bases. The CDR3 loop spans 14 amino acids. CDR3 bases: TGTGCCAGCAGCTCGGGACAGGGAATTTGGGAGCAGTTCTTC. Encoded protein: CASSSGQGIWEQFF. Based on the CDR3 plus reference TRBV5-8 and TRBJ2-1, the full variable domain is EAGVTQSPTHLIKTRGQQATLRCSPISGHTSVYWYQQALGLGLQFLLWYDEGEERNRGNFPPRFSGRQFPNYSSELNVNALELEDSALYLCASSSGQGIWEQFFGPGTRLTVL.

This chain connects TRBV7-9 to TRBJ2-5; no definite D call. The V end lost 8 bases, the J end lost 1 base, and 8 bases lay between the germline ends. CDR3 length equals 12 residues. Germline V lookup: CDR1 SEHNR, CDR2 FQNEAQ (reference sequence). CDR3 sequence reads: CASSRVQETQYF. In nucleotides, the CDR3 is TGTGCCAGCTCACGGGTCCAAGAGACCCAGTACTTC.

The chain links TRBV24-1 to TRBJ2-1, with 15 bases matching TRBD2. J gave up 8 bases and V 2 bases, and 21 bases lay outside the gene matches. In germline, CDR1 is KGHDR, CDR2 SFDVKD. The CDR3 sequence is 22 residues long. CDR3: CATSDYNRGGLAGGPSRDEQFF. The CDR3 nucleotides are TGTGCCACCAGTGATTATAACAGGGGCGGACTAGCGGGAGGGCCGTCTCGGGATGAGCAGTTCTTC.

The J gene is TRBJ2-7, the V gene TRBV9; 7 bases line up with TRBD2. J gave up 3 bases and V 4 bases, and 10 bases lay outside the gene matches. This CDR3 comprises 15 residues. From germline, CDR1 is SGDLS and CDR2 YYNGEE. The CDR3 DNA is TGTGCCAGCAGCCGCGCCTGGGGGGGGAACTACGAGCAGTACTTC. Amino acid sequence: CASSRAWGGNYEQYF.

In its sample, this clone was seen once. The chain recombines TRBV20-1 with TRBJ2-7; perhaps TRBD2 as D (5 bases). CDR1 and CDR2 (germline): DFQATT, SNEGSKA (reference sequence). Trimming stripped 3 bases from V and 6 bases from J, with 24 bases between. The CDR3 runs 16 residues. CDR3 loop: CSASLRTSGRTSEQYF. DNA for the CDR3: TGCAGTGCTAGTCTCCGAACATCGGGGAGAACATCCGAGCAGTACTTC.

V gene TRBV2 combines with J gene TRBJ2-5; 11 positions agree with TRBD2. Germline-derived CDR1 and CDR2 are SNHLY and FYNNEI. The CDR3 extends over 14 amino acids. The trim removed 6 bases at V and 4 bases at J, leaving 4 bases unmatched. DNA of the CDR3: TGTGCCAGCAGCGATGGACTAGCGGGAGAGACCCAGTACTTC. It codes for CASSDGLAGETQYF.

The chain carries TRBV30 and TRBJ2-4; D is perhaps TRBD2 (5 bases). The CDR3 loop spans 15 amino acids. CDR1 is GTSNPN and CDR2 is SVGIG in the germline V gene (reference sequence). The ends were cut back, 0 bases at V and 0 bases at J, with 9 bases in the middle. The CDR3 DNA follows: TGTGCCTGGAGTGTACGAGGACTAGCCAAAAACATTCAGTACTTC. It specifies CAWSVRGLAKNIQYF.

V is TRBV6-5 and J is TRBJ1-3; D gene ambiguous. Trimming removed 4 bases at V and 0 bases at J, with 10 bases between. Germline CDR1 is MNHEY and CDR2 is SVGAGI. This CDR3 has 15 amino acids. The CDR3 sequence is CASSSPGNSGNTIYF. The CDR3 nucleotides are TGTGCCAGCAGTTCCCCAGGAAACTCTGGAAACACCATATATTTT.

This CDR3 is CASSADRNSNQPQHF. CDR3 DNA: TGTGCCAGCAGCGCCGACAGGAATAGCAATCAGCCCCAGCATTTT. This chain uses TRBV7-2 with TRBJ1-5, with a tentative D call TRBD1 (6 bases). V was trimmed by 5 bases and J by 0 bases, leaving 11 bases between them. The CDR3 is made up of 15 amino acids. Germline assignment: CDR1 SGHTA and CDR2 FQGNSA.

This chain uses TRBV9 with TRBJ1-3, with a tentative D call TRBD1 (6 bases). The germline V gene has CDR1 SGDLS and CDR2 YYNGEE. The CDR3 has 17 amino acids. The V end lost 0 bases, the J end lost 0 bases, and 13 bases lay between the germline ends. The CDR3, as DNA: TGTGCCAGCAGCGTAGCTCAGGGGATCGGCTCTGGAAACACCATATATTTT. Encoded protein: CASSVAQGIGSGNTIYF.

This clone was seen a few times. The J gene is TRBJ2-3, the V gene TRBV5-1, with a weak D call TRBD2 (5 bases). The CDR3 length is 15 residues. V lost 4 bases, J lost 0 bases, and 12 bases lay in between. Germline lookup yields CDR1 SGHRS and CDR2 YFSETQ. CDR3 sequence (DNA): TGCGCCAGCAGCAGGGAGCGAGGGAGCACAGATACGCAGTATTTT. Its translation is CASSRERGSTDTQYF.

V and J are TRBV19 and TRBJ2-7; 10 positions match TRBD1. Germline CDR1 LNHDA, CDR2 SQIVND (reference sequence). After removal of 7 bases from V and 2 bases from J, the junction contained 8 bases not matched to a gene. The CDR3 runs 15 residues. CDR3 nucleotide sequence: TGTGCCAGTATTCCGGGACAGGGGCAACCCTACGAGCAGTACGTC. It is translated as CASIPGQGQPYEQYV.

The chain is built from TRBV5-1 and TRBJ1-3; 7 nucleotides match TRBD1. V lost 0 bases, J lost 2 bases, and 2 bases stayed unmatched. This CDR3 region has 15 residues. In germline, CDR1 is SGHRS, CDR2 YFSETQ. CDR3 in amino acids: CASSLEGTAGNTIYF. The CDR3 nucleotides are TGCGCCAGCAGCTTGGAAGGGACAGCTGGAAACACCATATATTTT. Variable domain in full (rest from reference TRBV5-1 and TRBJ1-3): KAGVTQTPRYLIKTRGQQVTLSCSPISGHRSVSWYQQTPGQGLQFLFEYFSETQRNKGNFPGRFSGRQFSNSRSEMNVSTLELGDSALYLCASSLEGTAGNTIYFGEGSWLTVV.

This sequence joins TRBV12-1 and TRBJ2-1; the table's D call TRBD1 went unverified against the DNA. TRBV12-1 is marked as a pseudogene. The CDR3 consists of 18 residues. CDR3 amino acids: CASSFRTGGEKSYNEQFF. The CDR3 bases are TGTGCCAGCAGCTTTAGGACAGGGGGCGAGAAGTCCTACAATGAGCAGTTCTTC.

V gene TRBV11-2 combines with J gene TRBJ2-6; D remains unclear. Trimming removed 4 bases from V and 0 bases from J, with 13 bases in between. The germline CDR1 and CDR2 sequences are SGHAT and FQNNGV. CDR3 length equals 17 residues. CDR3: CASSSPLSSSGANVLTF. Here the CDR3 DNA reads TGTGCCAGCAGCTCCCCCCTCTCGAGCTCTGGGGCCAACGTCCTGACTTTC.

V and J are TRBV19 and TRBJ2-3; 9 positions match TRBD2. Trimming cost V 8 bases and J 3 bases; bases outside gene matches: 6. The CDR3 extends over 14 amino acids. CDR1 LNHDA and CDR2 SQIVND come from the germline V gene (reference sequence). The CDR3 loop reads CASRLAGITDTQYF. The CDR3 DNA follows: TGTGCCAGTCGGCTAGCGGGAATTACAGATACGCAGTATTTT. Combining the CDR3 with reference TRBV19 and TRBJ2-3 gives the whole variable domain DGGITQSPKYLFRKEGQNVTLSCEQNLNHDAMYWYRQDPGQGLRLIYYSQIVNDFQKGDIAEGYSVSREKKESFPLTVTSAQKNPTAFYLCASRLAGITDTQYFGPGTRLTVL.

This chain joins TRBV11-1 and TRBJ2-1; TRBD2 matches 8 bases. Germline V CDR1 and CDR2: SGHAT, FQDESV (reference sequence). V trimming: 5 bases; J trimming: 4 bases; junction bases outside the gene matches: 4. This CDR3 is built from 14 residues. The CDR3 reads CASSPGLAYNEQFF. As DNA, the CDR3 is TGTGCCAGCAGCCCCGGACTAGCATACAATGAGCAGTTCTTC.

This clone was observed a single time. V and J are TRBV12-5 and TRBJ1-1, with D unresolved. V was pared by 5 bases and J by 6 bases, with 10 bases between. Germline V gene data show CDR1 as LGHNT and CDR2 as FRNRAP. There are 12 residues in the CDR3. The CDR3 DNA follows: TGTGCTAGTGGTACTTACGGGGCTGAAGCTTTCTTT. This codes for CASGTYGAEAFF.